The sequence of this TCR beta chain was determined in a study of post-analysis software for immune sequencing data. Study-wide background: Relapsing-remitting, secondary progressive and progressive-relapsing multiple sclerosis courses were included. Study-level findings and limits: Included in a set of roughly 5 TRBV segments more frequent in patients than controls were TRBV5-6, TRBV5-1 and TRBV20-1. Versus controls, multiple sclerosis patients showed significantly lower diversity (normalized Chao1). F measure showed strong co-clustering of same-batch samples.

Note on this clonotype: Its antigen is undetermined.

The library was made from cDNA and included unique molecular identifiers. Out of roughly 1 to 11 million T cells, a few hundred thousand cDNA molecules were generated. TCRdb reprocessed the PCR reads with MiXCR, giving one entry per CDR3 protein. The repertoire has roughly 540,000 distinct CDR3 sequences, 30% to 40% of them found once; the top ten carry less than 6%. Per the germline V gene, CDR1 is SQVTM and CDR2 is ANQGSEA. CDR3 length equals 13 residues. V trimming: 5 bases; J trimming: 6 bases; junction bases outside the gene matches: 9. Sequencing was done on a sample of blood. V and J are TRBV29-1 and TRBJ1-1, with 7 bases that match TRBD1. The clonotype originates from a girl between 2 and 17 years old with multiple sclerosis. In nucleotides, the CDR3 is TGCAGCGTTAGGGCTGACAGGGTCCCTGAAGCTTTCTTT. Its protein is CSVRADRVPEAFF.